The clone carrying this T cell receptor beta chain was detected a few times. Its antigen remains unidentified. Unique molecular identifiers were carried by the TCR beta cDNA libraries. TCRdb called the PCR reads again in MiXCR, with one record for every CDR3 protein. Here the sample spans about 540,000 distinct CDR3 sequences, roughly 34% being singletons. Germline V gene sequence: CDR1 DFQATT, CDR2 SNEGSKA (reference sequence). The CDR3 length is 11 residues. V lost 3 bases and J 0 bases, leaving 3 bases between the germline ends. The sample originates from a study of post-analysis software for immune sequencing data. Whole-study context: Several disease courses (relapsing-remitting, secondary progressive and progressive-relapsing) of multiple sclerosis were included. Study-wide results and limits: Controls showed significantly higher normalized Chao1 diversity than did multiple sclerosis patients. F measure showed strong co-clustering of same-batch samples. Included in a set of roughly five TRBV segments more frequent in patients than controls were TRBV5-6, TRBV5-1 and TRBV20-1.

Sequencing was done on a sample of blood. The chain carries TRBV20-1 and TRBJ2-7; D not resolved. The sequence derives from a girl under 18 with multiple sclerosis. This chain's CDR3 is CSASASYEQYF. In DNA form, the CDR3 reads TGCAGTGCTAGTGCCTCCTACGAGCAGTACTTC.